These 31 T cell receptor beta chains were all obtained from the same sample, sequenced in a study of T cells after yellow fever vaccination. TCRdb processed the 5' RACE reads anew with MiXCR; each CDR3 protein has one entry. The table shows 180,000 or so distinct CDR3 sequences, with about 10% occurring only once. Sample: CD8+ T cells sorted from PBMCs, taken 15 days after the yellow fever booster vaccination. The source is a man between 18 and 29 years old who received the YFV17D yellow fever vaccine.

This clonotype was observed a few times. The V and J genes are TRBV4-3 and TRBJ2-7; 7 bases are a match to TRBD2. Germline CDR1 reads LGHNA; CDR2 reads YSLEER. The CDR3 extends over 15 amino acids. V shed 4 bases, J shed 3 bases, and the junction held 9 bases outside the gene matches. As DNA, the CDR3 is TGCGCCAGCAGCCTTTCGGCTAGCGGTCTCTACGAGCAGTACGTC. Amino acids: CASSLSASGLYEQYV.

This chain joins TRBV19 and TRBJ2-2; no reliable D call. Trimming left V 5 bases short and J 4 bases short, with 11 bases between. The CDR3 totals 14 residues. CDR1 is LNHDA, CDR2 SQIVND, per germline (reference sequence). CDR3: CASSWRGSTGELFF. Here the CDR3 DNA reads TGTGCCAGTAGTTGGAGAGGATCCACCGGGGAGCTGTTTTTT.

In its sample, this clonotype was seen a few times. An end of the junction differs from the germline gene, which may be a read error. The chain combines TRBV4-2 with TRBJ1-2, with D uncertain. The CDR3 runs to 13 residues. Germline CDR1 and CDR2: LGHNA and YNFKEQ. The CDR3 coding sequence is TGTGCCAGCACCCAAGGGTCTGCCTATGGCTACACCTTC. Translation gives CASTQGSAYGYTF.

CDR3 amino acids: CASSRGENTGELFF. CDR3 DNA: TGCGCCAGCAGCCGAGGGGAGAACACCGGGGAGCTGTTTTTT. The chain recombines TRBV4-1 with TRBJ2-2; D could derive from TRBD1 or TRBD2 (5 bases each). Trimming removed 4 bases from V and 1 base from J, with 7 bases in between. The V gene's germline CDR1 is MGHRA and CDR2 YSYEKL. This CDR3 spans 14 amino acids.

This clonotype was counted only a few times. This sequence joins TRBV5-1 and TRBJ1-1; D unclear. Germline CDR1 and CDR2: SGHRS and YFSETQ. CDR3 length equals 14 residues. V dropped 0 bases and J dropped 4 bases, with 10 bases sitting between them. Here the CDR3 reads CASSLDMSVTEAFF. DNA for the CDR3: TGCGCCAGCAGCTTGGATATGTCTGTCACTGAAGCTTTCTTT.

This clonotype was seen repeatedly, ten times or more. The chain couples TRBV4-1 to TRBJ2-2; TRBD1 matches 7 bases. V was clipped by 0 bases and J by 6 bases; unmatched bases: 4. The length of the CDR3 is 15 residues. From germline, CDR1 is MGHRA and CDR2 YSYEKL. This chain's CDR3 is CASSQEHRGAGELFF. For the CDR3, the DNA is TGCGCCAGCAGCCAAGAGCACAGGGGTGCCGGGGAGCTGTTTTTT.

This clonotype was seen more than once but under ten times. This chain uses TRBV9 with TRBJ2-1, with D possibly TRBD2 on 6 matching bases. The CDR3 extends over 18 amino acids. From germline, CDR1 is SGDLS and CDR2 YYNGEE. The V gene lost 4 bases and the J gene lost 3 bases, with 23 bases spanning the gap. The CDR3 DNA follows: TGTGCCAGCAGCCATCCAATGGGGGGAACAGGCCTCTACAATGAGCAGTTCTTC. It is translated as CASSHPMGGTGLYNEQFF.

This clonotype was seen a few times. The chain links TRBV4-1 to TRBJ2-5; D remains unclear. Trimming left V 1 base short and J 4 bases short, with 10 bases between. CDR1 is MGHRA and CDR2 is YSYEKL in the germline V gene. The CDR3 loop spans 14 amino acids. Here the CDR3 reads CASSQVGTGETQYF. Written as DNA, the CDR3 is TGCGCCAGCAGCCAAGTGGGCACGGGAGAGACCCAGTACTTC.

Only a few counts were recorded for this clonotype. CDR3 nucleotides: TGCGCCAGCAGCCAACGATTAGGGGGCCCACACTACGAGCAGTACGTC. It is translated as CASSQRLGGPHYEQYV. The chain is built from TRBV4-1 and TRBJ2-7; 7 nucleotides match TRBD1. V shed 2 bases, J shed 3 bases, and the junction held 10 bases outside the gene matches. Germline V lookup: CDR1 MGHRA, CDR2 YSYEKL. This CDR3 contains 16 residues.

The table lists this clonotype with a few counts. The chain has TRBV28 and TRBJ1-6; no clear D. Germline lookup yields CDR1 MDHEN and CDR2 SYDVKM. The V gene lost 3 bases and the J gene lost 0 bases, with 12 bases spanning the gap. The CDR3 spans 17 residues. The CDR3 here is CASSFRQLSSYNSPLHF. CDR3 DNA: TGTGCCAGCAGTTTTCGGCAACTCAGCTCCTATAATTCACCCCTCCACTTT. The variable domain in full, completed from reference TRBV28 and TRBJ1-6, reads DVKVTQSSRYLVKRTGEKVFLECVQDMDHENMFWYRQDPGLGLRLIYFSYDVKMKEKGDIPEGYSVSREKKERFSLILESASTNQTSMYLCASSFRQLSSYNSPLHFGNGTRLTVT.

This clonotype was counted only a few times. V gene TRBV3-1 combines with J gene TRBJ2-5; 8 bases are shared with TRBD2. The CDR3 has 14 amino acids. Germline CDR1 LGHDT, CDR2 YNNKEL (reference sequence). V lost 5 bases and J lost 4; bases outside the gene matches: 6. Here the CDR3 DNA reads TGTGCCAGCAGCAGCGGACTAGCTCGAGAGACCCAGTACTTC. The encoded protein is CASSSGLARETQYF.

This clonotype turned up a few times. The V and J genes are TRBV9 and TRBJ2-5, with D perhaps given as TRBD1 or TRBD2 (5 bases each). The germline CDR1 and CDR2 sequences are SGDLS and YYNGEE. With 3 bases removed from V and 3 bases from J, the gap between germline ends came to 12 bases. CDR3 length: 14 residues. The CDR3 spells CASSAAGTEETQYF. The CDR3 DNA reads TGTGCCAGCAGCGCCGCCGGGACGGAAGAGACCCAGTACTTC.

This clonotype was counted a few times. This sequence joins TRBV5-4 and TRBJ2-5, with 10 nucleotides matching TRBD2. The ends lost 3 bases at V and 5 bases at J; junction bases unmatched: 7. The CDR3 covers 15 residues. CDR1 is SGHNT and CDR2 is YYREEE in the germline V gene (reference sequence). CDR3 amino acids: CASSSLAGERETQYF. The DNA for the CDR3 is TGTGCCAGCAGCTCTCTAGCGGGGGAAAGGGAGACCCAGTACTTC.

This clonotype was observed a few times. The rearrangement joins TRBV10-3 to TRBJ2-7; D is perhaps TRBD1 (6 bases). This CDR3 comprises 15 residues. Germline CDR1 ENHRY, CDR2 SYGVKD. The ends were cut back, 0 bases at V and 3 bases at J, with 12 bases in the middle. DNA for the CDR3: TGTGCCATCAGTGAGTCGGGGGCAGGGGTCTACGAGCAGTACGTC. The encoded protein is CAISESGAGVYEQYV.

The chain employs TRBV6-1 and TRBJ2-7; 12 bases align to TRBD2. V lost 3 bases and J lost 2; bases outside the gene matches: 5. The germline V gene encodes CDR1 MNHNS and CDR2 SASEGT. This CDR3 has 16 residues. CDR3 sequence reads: CASSDAGLAGPYEQYF. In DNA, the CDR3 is TGTGCCAGCAGTGACGCTGGACTAGCGGGGCCCTACGAGCAGTACTTC.

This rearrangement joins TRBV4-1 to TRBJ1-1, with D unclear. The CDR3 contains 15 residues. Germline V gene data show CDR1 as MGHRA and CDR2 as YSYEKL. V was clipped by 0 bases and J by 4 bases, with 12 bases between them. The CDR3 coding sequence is TGCGCCAGCAGCCAAGATGGAGGGTTGGGCACTGAAGCTTTCTTT. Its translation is CASSQDGGLGTEAFF.

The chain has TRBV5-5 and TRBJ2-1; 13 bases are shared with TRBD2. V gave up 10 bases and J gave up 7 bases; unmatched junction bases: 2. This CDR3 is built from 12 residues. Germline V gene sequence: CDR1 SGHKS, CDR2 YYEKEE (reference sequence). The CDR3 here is CAGTSGVNEQFF. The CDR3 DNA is TGTGCCGGGACTAGCGGGGTTAATGAGCAGTTCTTC.

The CDR3 sequence: CASTPGENTGELFF. In DNA, the CDR3 is TGTGCCAGCACCCCGGGCGAGAACACCGGGGAGCTGTTTTTT. The gene calls are TRBV28 and TRBJ2-2; unclear D gene. Germline values: CDR1 MDHEN, CDR2 SYDVKM. This CDR3 contains 14 residues. V lost 7 bases and J lost 1, with 10 bases in between.

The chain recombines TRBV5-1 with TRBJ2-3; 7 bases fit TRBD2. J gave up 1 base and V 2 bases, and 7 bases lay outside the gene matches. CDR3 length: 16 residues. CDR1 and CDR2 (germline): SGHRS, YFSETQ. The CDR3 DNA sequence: TGCGCCAGCAGCTTCACGGGGGGTCCTTGCACAGATACGCAGTATTTT. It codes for CASSFTGGPCTDTQYF.

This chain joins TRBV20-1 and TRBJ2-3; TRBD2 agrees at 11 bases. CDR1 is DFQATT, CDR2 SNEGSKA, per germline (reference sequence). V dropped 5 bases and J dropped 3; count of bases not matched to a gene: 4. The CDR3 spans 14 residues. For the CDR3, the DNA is TGCAGTGCTTTAGCGGGGGGGCGTACAGATACGCAGTATTTT. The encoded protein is CSALAGGRTDTQYF.

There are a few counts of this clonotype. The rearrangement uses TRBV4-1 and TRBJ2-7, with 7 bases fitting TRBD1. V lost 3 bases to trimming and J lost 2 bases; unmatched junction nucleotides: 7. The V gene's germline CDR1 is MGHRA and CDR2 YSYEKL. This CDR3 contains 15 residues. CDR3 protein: CASSQTRDSTYEQYF. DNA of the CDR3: TGCGCCAGCAGCCAGACCCGGGACAGCACCTACGAGCAGTACTTC.

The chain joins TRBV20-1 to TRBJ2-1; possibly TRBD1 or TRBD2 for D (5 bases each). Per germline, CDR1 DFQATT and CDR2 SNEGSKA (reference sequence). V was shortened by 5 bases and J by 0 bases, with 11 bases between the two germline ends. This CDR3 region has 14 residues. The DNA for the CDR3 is TGCAGTGCTGCTCCAGGGAGCTCCTACAATGAGCAGTTCTTC. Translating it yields CSAAPGSSYNEQFF.

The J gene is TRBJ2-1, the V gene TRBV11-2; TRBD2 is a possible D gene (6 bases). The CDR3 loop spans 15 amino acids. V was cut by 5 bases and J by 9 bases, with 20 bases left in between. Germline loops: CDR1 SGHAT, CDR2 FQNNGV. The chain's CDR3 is CASSPSWPSEGEQFF. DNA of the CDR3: TGTGCCAGCAGCCCCTCCTGGCCTAGCGAAGGTGAGCAGTTCTTC.

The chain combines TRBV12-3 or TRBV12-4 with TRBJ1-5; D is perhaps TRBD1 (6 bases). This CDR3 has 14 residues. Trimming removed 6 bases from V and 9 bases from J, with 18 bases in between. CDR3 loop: CASSSTGNLGPQHF. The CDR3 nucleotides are TGTGCCAGCAGCTCCACAGGGAACCTGGGGCCCCAGCATTTT.

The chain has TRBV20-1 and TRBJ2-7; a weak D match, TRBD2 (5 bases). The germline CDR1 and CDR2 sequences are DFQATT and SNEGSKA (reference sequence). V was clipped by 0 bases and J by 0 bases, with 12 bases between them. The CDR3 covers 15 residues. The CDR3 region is CSARDKDSSSYEQYF. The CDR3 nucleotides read TGCAGTGCTAGAGATAAGGACTCCAGCTCCTACGAGCAGTACTTC.

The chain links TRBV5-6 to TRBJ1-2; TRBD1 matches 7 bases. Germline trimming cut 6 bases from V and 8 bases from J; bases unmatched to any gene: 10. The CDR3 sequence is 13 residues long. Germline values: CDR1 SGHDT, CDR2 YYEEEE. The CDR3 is CASTGDSRGGYTF. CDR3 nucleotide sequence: TGTGCCAGCACCGGGGACAGCCGAGGAGGCTACACCTTC.

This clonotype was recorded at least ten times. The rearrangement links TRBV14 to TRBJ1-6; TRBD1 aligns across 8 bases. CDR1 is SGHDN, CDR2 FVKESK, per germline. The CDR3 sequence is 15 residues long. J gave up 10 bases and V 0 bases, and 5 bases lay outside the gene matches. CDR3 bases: TGTGCCAGCAGCCAAGAGACAGGGGTTTTGTCACCCCTCCACTTT. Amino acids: CASSQETGVLSPLHF. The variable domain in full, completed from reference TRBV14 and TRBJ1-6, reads EAGVTQFPSHSVIEKGQTVTLRCDPISGHDNLYWYRRVMGKEIKFLLHFVKESKQDESGMPNNRFLAERTGGTYSTLKVQPAELEDSGVYFCASSQETGVLSPLHFGNGTRLTVT.

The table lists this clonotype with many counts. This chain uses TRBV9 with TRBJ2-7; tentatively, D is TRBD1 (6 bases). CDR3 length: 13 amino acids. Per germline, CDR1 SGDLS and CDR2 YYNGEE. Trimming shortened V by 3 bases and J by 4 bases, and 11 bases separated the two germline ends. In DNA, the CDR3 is TGTGCCAGCAGCGGGCAGGGGATGTACGAGCAGTACTTC. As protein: CASSGQGMYEQYF. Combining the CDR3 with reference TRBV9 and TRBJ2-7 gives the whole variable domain DSGVTQTPKHLITATGQRVTLRCSPRSGDLSVYWYQQSLDQGLQFLIQYYNGEERAKGNILERFSAQQFPDLHSELNLSSLELGDSALYFCASSGQGMYEQYFGPGTRLTVT.

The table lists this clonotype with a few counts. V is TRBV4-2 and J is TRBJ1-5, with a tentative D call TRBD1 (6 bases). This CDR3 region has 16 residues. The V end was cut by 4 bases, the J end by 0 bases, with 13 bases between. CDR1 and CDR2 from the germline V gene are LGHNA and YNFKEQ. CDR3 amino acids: CASSLSGAYSNQPQHF. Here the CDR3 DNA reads TGTGCCAGCAGCCTCTCAGGGGCTTATAGCAATCAGCCCCAGCATTTT.

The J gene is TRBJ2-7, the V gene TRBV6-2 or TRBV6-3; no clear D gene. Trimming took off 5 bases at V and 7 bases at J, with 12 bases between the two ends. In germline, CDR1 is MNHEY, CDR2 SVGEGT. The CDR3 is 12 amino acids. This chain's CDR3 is CASSKPRREQYF. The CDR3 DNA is TGTGCCAGCAGTAAGCCCCGACGGGAGCAGTACTTC.

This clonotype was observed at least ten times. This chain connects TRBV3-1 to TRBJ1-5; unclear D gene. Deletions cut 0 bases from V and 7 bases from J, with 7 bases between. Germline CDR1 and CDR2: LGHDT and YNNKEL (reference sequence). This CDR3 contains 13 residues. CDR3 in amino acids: CASSQDPDQPQHF. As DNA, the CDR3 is TGTGCCAGCAGCCAAGATCCGGACCAGCCCCAGCATTTT.